This T cell receptor beta chain was sequenced for a study of blood T cell repertoires in COVID-19. The V gene's germline CDR1 is SGHVS and CDR2 FQNEAQ. The CDR3 is 14 residues long. V was pared by 3 bases and J by 8 bases, with 8 bases of the junction left unmatched. Method: immunoSEQ multiplex PCR; TCRdb's copy keeps in-frame clones and lacks some. The top ten hold around 4% of the sample, which has hundreds of thousands of clones, 85% to 90% seen once. Cohorts were based on clinical histories the participants reported. The rearrangement joins TRBV7-8 to TRBJ1-2; 8 bases are a match to TRBD1. Sequencing was performed on PBMCs or T cells enriched from blood (not recorded which). This clonotype was sampled from a woman aged 25 to 39 with acute COVID-19. In nucleotides, the CDR3 is TGTGCCAGCAGCTTTGGACAGGGCTGGCGCGGCTACACCTTC. It yields the protein CASSFGQGWRGYTF. The full variable domain, with the rest looked up from reference TRBV7-8 and TRBJ1-2, is GAGVSQSPRYKVAKRGQDVALRCDPISGHVSLFWYQQALGQGPEFLTYFQNEAQLDKSGLPSDRFFAERPEGSVSTLKIQRTQQEDSAVYLCASSFGQGWRGYTFGSGTRLTVV.